A single sample gave rise to the 7 T cell receptor beta chains below, sequenced in a study of technical replicates of blood from a handful of donors. Assay: immunoSEQ multiplex PCR; the TCRdb copy retains only in-frame clones and omits some. The repertoire has 30,000 to 40,000 clones, around nine tenths of them found once; the top ten carry 3.5% to 5%. The sample comprised PBMCs. These receptors originate from a human donor in good health. Some clones in this sample may be carry-over from other donors' samples.

The chain uses TRBV15 and TRBJ2-5; TRBD1 matches 9 bases. The junction had 9 bases not matched to a gene; V was cut back by 3 bases and J by 4 bases. The V gene's germline CDR1 is LNHNV and CDR2 YYDKDF (reference sequence). The CDR3 runs to 16 residues. The chain's CDR3 is CATSRGDRVGRETQYF. CDR3 sequence (DNA): TGTGCCACCAGCAGGGGGGACAGGGTAGGACGAGAGACCCAGTACTTC.

The chain recombines TRBV7-3 with TRBJ2-1; 9 bases align to TRBD2. This CDR3 spans 18 amino acids. CDR1 and CDR2 (germline): SGHTA, FQGTGA. The ends lost 0 bases at V and 0 bases at J; junction bases unmatched: 6. The CDR3 DNA follows: TGTGCCAGCAGCTTAACCCCCAGCGGGGGGCACTCCTACAATGAGCAGTTCTTC. Amino acids: CASSLTPSGGHSYNEQFF.

The V call is TRBV5-6, the J call TRBJ2-7, with D tentatively TRBD2 (6 bases). Between the trimmed V and J ends, which lost 4 bases and 10 bases, there was a span of 21 bases. In germline, CDR1 is SGHDT, CDR2 YYEEEE. The CDR3 totals 14 residues. CDR3 in DNA: TGTGCCAGCAGCCACAGCGGGTCCTACCTTGAACAGTACTTC. It encodes CASSHSGSYLEQYF.

The CDR3 spells CASSHLGASNYGYTF. DNA for the CDR3: TGTGCCAGCAGTCACCTAGGGGCTTCCAACTATGGCTACACCTTC. The chain joins TRBV4-2 to TRBJ1-2, with D perhaps matching TRBD1 (5 bases). CDR3 size: 15 residues. The V and J ends lost 6 bases and 2 bases respectively, with 16 bases between them. Germline values: CDR1 LGHNA, CDR2 YNFKEQ.

This chain uses TRBV29-1 with TRBJ1-1; the match to TRBD1 covers 8 bases. Germline V gene sequence: CDR1 SQVTM, CDR2 ANQGSEA. This CDR3 comprises 14 residues. V was clipped by 4 bases and J by 0 bases; unmatched bases: 4. The CDR3 protein is CSVVEDRVNTEAFF. The CDR3 nucleotides read TGCAGCGTTGTAGAGGACAGGGTGAACACTGAAGCTTTCTTT.

This clone was detected a few times. J is TRBJ2-2 and V is TRBV9, with D hard to call. V lost 4 bases to trimming and J lost 7 bases, with 8 bases between them. The CDR3 length is 12 residues. Germline V lookup: CDR1 SGDLS, CDR2 YYNGEE. CDR3 loop: CASSPRNGELFF. The CDR3 coding sequence is TGTGCCAGCAGCCCCCGTAACGGGGAGCTGTTTTTT. Combining the CDR3 with reference TRBV9 and TRBJ2-2 gives the whole variable domain DSGVTQTPKHLITATGQRVTLRCSPRSGDLSVYWYQQSLDQGLQFLIQYYNGEERAKGNILERFSAQQFPDLHSELNLSSLELGDSALYFCASSPRNGELFFGEGSRLTVL.

The chain links TRBV16 to TRBJ2-2; unclear D gene. The CDR3 consists of 13 residues. Germline loops: CDR1 KGHSY, CDR2 FQNENV. Trimming pared 4 bases from V and 6 bases from J, leaving 9 bases between. The CDR3 DNA reads as TGTGCCAGCAGCCCTGTCGTTCCCGGGGAGCTGTTTTTT. It yields the protein CASSPVVPGELFF.